This TCR beta chain was retrieved from a study of CD8 T cells in Susac syndrome. The V gene lost 7 bases and the J gene lost 4 bases, with 13 bases spanning the gap. This CDR3 comprises 12 residues. Germline assignment: CDR1 SQVTM and CDR2 ANQGSEA. After extraction with the RNeasy kit, roughly 0.45 to 1 ug of the RNA was reverse transcribed using random hexamers. TCRdb analysed the immunoSEQ multiplex PCR reads with MiXCR anew, one entry per CDR3 protein. The table includes about 150,000 distinct CDR3 sequences, 95% detected once. The chain couples TRBV29-1 to TRBJ1-2, with unresolved D. The source is a human donor with multiple sclerosis. Specimen: CD8+ T cells from PBMCs. CDR3 DNA sequence: TGCAGCGCCGACGGTGGGCTCTATGGCTACACCTTC. This translates into CSADGGLYGYTF.